This T cell receptor beta chain was documented in a study of molecular identifiers for immune sequencing clone quantification. Each CDR3 protein gets one entry after TCRdb re-called the PCR reads with MiXCR. This table holds about 510,000 distinct CDR3 sequences, around 23% found once. This clonotype was counted ten times or more. The germline gives CDR1 SGHVS, CDR2 FNYEAQ. Trimming removed 5 bases at V and 7 bases at J, with 15 bases between. The CDR3 is 14 residues long. Researchers sorted naive CD8 T cells as cells that were CD8+CD4-CCR7+CD45RA+. Sequenced sample: naive CD8+ T cells from blood, with Jurkat cell RNA spiked in. Subset noted: FACS-sorted CD8+CD4-CCR7+CD45RA+ naive T cells. The TCR was taken from a human donor in good health. Some libraries in this study had Jurkat cell RNA spiked in. V usage is TRBV7-6 and J usage is TRBJ1-5; D perhaps matches TRBD1 (5 bases). The DNA of the CDR3 is TGTGCCAGCAGCCTCATGGAGGGGTCCCAGCCCCAGCATTTT. Translated: CASSLMEGSQPQHF.